Below, 13 T cell receptor beta chains from the same sample are listed, as sequenced in a study of blood T cell repertoires in COVID-19. Libraries were prepared by immunoSEQ multiplex PCR; TCRdb keeps only in-frame clonotypes and omits some of them. The sample holds just over 300,000 clones, approximately 86% seen once. Sequenced sample: PBMCs or T cells enriched from blood (not recorded which). The origin of the receptors is a young woman who had recovered from COVID-19.

This sequence joins TRBV5-1 and TRBJ1-2, with 10 positions matching TRBD1. The CDR3 has 14 residues. V dropped 3 bases and J dropped 8; count of bases not matched to a gene: 7. Germline V gene lookup returns CDR1 SGHRS and CDR2 YFSETQ. For the CDR3, the DNA is TGCGCCAGCAGCTCGGGACAGGGGATCGGCGGCTACACCTTC. Translating it yields CASSSGQGIGGYTF.

J is TRBJ2-1 and V is TRBV5-4; 8 nucleotides match TRBD2. Germline trimming cut 4 bases from V and 2 bases from J; bases unmatched to any gene: 8. Germline V lookup: CDR1 SGHNT, CDR2 YYREEE (reference sequence). This CDR3 spans 16 amino acids. CDR3 protein: CASSLDRGGTYNEQFF. The CDR3 nucleotides are TGTGCCAGCAGCCTCGACCGGGGGGGGACCTACAATGAGCAGTTCTTC.

The rearrangement uses TRBV27 and TRBJ1-1, with D possibly being TRBD1 (5 bases). The CDR3 has 12 amino acids. The V gene lost 9 bases and the J gene lost 0 bases, with 8 bases spanning the gap. Germline CDR1 MNHEY, CDR2 SMNVEV (reference sequence). The CDR3 bases are TGTGCCAGTTGGACAATGAACACTGAAGCTTTCTTT. This sequence encodes CASWTMNTEAFF.

V usage is TRBV6-5 and J usage is TRBJ2-7; 7 bases map to TRBD1. J lost 3 bases, V lost 4 bases, and 6 bases had no gene match. This CDR3 is 14 amino acids long. The germline V gene has CDR1 MNHEY and CDR2 SVGAGI. CDR3 coding DNA: TGTGCCAGCAGTTCACCGGGACAGAGCTACGAGCAGTACTTC. Amino acids: CASSSPGQSYEQYF.

This chain joins TRBV4-1 and TRBJ1-4, with TRBD1 as a possible D gene (5 bases). CDR1 MGHRA and CDR2 YSYEKL come from the germline V gene. Trimming shortened V by 0 bases and J by 8 bases, and 28 bases separated the two germline ends. CDR3 size: 20 residues. Written as DNA, the CDR3 is TGCGCCAGCAGCCAAGATGACGAGACAGCGGCTCCTACCGGGGGAGAAAAACTGTTTTTT. Amino acid sequence: CASSQDDETAAPTGGEKLFF.

This clone was recorded once. This chain connects TRBV5-1 to TRBJ2-5; 9 bases are shared with TRBD1. This CDR3 region has 14 residues. Germline V gives CDR1 SGHRS, CDR2 YFSETQ. The ends lost 3 bases at V and 1 base at J; junction bases unmatched: 1. This chain's CDR3 is CASSWGQGQETQYF. The CDR3 DNA sequence: TGCGCCAGCAGCTGGGGACAGGGCCAAGAGACCCAGTACTTC. The full variable domain, with the rest looked up from reference TRBV5-1 and TRBJ2-5, is KAGVTQTPRYLIKTRGQQVTLSCSPISGHRSVSWYQQTPGQGLQFLFEYFSETQRNKGNFPGRFSGRQFSNSRSEMNVSTLELGDSALYLCASSWGQGQETQYFGPGTRLLVL.

The rearrangement uses TRBV28 and TRBJ1-5; 7 nucleotides match TRBD1. Unmatched junction bases numbered 11, after V lost 4 bases and J lost 8 bases. CDR3 size: 15 residues. Per the germline V gene, CDR1 is MDHEN and CDR2 is SYDVKM. CDR3 DNA sequence: TGTGCCAGCAGTTCCTACAGGGACAGTAAGAAGCCCCAGCATTTT. Translation gives CASSSYRDSKKPQHF.

The V gene is TRBV5-6, the J gene TRBJ1-1; D gene ambiguous. CDR1 is SGHDT, CDR2 YYEEEE, per germline. Trimming removed 4 bases at V and 7 bases at J, with 11 bases between. This CDR3 region has 12 residues. The CDR3 loop reads CASSDGGFEAFF. CDR3 DNA sequence: TGTGCCAGCAGCGATGGAGGCTTTGAAGCTTTCTTT.

J is TRBJ1-6 and V is TRBV6-5; tentative D call: TRBD1 (6 bases). This CDR3 is built from 16 residues. The germline CDR1 and CDR2 sequences are MNHEY and SVGAGI. The germline V and J ends were trimmed by 4 bases and 7 bases, with 17 bases remaining between them. Here the CDR3 DNA reads TGTGCCAGCAGTTCTGCCCCCGGGACACTGAATTCACCCCTCCACTTT. As protein: CASSSAPGTLNSPLHF.

The chain carries TRBV11-3 and TRBJ1-1, with 8 bases matching TRBD1. Germline V gives CDR1 SGHNT, CDR2 YENEEA. CDR3 length: 14 amino acids. Losses at the gene ends were 5 bases for V and 4 bases for J; bases not matched to a gene: 6. CDR3 region: CASSPAGTGTEAFF. The CDR3 bases are TGTGCCAGCAGCCCAGCCGGGACAGGCACTGAAGCTTTCTTT.

The CDR3 reads CASSLVDRVYGYTF. In nucleotides, the CDR3 is TGTGCCAGCAGCTTGGTTGACAGGGTCTATGGCTACACCTTC. This rearrangement joins TRBV5-6 to TRBJ1-2; 7 bases are a match to TRBD1. V lost 0 bases to trimming and J lost 4 bases; unmatched junction nucleotides: 3. Germline V gene data show CDR1 as SGHDT and CDR2 as YYEEEE. The CDR3 totals 14 residues.

The chain has TRBV6-6 and TRBJ2-2; TRBD2 agrees at 11 bases. Trimming took 1 base from V and 5 from J; bases not matched to a gene: 3. This CDR3 has 16 residues. Germline CDR1 reads MNHNY; CDR2 reads SVGAGI (reference sequence). The CDR3 DNA reads TGTGCCAGCAGTTACTACACTAGCGGGGGTACCGGGGAGCTGTTTTTT. Translated, it gives CASSYYTSGGTGELFF.

This chain links TRBV7-3 with TRBJ1-2; perhaps TRBD1 as D (5 bases). The CDR3 is 13 residues long. Trimming cost V 2 bases and J 3 bases, with 7 bases left between them. Germline values: CDR1 SGHTA, CDR2 FQGTGA. This CDR3 is CASSLDSYYGYTF. As DNA, the CDR3 is TGTGCCAGCAGCTTAGACAGCTACTATGGCTACACCTTC.